This entry lists 8 T cell receptor beta chains sequenced from one sample in a study of T cell responses to AZD1222 COVID-19 vaccine. Sequencing used immunoSEQ multiplex PCR; TCRdb keeps in-frame clones, though not all of them. Here the sample spans fewer than 200,000 clones, around 92% being singletons. Specimen: peripheral blood, collected on day 0 of MenACWY control vaccination. The receptors come from an adult in good health.

The rearrangement links TRBV30 to TRBJ1-2; D is perhaps TRBD1 (5 bases). The CDR3 consists of 12 residues. Germline V lookup: CDR1 GTSNPN, CDR2 SVGIG (reference sequence). The V gene lost 4 bases and the J gene lost 6 bases, with 12 bases spanning the gap. The CDR3 sequence is CAWTGTPHGYTF. The CDR3 DNA follows: TGTGCCTGGACAGGGACTCCCCATGGCTACACCTTC.

The rearrangement links TRBV10-3 to TRBJ1-5, with D uncertain. Germline V CDR1 and CDR2: ENHRY, SYGVKD. The CDR3 spans 13 residues. Trimming shortened V by 10 bases and J by 5 bases, and 15 bases separated the two germline ends. CDR3: CATRGDSDQPQHF. The DNA for the CDR3 is TGTGCCACCAGAGGCGACTCCGATCAGCCCCAGCATTTT.

The rearrangement joins TRBV7-2 to TRBJ2-4; D is ambiguous. The CDR3 spans 13 residues. From germline, CDR1 is SGHTA and CDR2 FQGNSA. Trimming took off 1 base at V and 5 bases at J, with 6 bases between the two ends. Written as DNA, the CDR3 is TGTGCCAGCAGCTTAGGGACCGAAAACATTCAGTACTTC. This sequence encodes CASSLGTENIQYF.

The chain uses TRBV30 and TRBJ2-1; D is unclear. CDR3 length: 13 amino acids. Germline V gives CDR1 GTSNPN, CDR2 SVGIG (reference sequence). V lost 1 base to trimming and J lost 0 bases, with 4 bases between them. Here the CDR3 reads CAWSGGSYNEQFF. The CDR3 DNA sequence: TGTGCCTGGAGTGGAGGCTCCTACAATGAGCAGTTCTTC.

Note on this clone: Within the sample, other DNA sequences also encode this same CDR3. In nucleotides, the CDR3 is TGTGCCAGTAGTATCGGCCAGGGGTATGGCTACACCTTC. It specifies CASSIGQGYGYTF. The gene calls are TRBV19 and TRBJ1-2, with D possibly being TRBD1 (6 bases). The germline V gene encodes CDR1 LNHDA and CDR2 SQIVND (reference sequence). The CDR3 is made up of 13 amino acids. With 3 bases removed from V and 5 bases from J, the gap between germline ends came to 10 bases.

The chain uses TRBV20-1 and TRBJ1-2; the D gene is possibly TRBD1 (6 bases). Germline loops: CDR1 DFQATT, CDR2 SNEGSKA (reference sequence). With 7 bases removed from V and 7 bases from J, the gap between germline ends came to 13 bases. This CDR3 is built from 11 residues. The CDR3 bases are TGCAGTGTTGAAACAGGGACTGGCTACACCTTC. Translated, it gives CSVETGTGYTF.

The rearrangement joins TRBV7-2 to TRBJ1-3; tentative D call: TRBD1 (5 bases). Trimming stripped 2 bases from V and 2 bases from J, with 7 bases between. This CDR3 has 14 amino acids. The germline gives CDR1 SGHTA, CDR2 FQGNSA. CDR3 in amino acids: CASSLMGAGNTIYF. The DNA for the CDR3 is TGTGCCAGCAGCTTAATGGGGGCTGGAAACACCATATATTTT.

This rearrangement joins TRBV2 to TRBJ1-1; D unresolved. CDR3 size: 12 residues. The germline V gene encodes CDR1 SNHLY and CDR2 FYNNEI. V was pared by 6 bases and J by 1 base, with 6 bases between. CDR3 loop: CASRRRNTEAFF. In DNA form, the CDR3 reads TGTGCCAGCAGGAGGAGGAACACTGAAGCTTTCTTT.